This T cell receptor beta chain stems from a study of blood T cells in healthy people across ages. The CDR3 length is 15 residues. Germline-derived CDR1 and CDR2 are MDHEN and SYDVKM. V shed 4 bases and J 5 bases; nucleotides not matched to a gene: 9. Study conclusions and caveats: Long-lived and aged donors differed, with more naive CD4+ cells and higher diversity in the long-lived. Samples with more naive T cells showed higher observed beta diversity.

This clonotype was seen only a few times. Its antigen is not known. The second PCR ran roughly 6 to 11 cycles with a sample-barcoded 5' primer and J-beta primers. TCRdb reprocessed the 5' RACE reads via MiXCR and lists one record per CDR3 protein. Of fewer than 1 million distinct CDR3 sequences detected, roughly 44% appear once; the ten largest clones hold approximately 19%. This receptor was identified in a man in his sixties in good health. What was sequenced was blood. The chain is built from TRBV28 and TRBJ2-7, with 9 bases fitting TRBD1. CDR3 residues: CASSSTGTGYNEQYF. CDR3 sequence (DNA): TGTGCCAGCAGTTCTACTGGGACAGGGTACAACGAGCAGTACTTC.